A selection of T cell receptor beta chains follows, all from one sample in a study of T cells in Graves' hyperthyroidism and ophthalmopathy. TCRdb re-called the multiplex PCR reads with MiXCR, one entry per CDR3 protein. Counted here are nearly 250,000 distinct CDR3 sequences, 15% to 20% occurring once; the ten biggest clones make up 25% to 30%. Sequenced input: blood. The receptors come from a woman under 30 with Graves' ophthalmopathy. Each CDR3 is given with its conserved first and last residue. A D gene is named only where the DNA matches it firmly. The size of a clone is reported for some rows only, either as once, few or many, or as a class for expanded clones.

V gene	clone size	J gene	D gene	CDR3 DNA	CDR3 protein
TRBV20-1	many	TRBJ2-1	TRBD2	TGCAGTGCTAGGGGGACTACAGACAATGAGCAGTTCTTC	CSARGTTDNEQFF
TRBV7-9	many	TRBJ2-5	TRBD1	TGTGCCAGCAGCTTAGTAACAGGGGCTGTCGAGACCCAGTACTTC	CASSLVTGAVETQYF
TRBV5-1	many	TRBJ2-5	.	TGCGCCAGCAGCAGTTCCAGAGGAGAGACCCAGTACTTC	CASSSSRGETQYF
TRBV2	many	TRBJ2-4	.	TGTGCCAGCAGTGACAGGCTAGCCAAAAACATTCAGTACTTC	CASSDRLAKNIQYF
TRBV28	many	TRBJ2-3	TRBD2	TGTGCCAGCAGTTTGTGGATCGGGGACTACACAGATACGCAGTATTTT	CASSLWIGDYTDTQYF
TRBV5-1	many	TRBJ2-3	.	TGCGCCAGCAGCTTGGCAAGACTCCAGGATACGCAGTATTTT	CASSLARLQDTQYF
TRBV25-1	few	TRBJ1-2	.	TGTGCCAGCACTGGTGGGGGCGGTTCTAACTATGGCTACACCTTC	CASTGGGGSNYGYTF
TRBV11-3	many	TRBJ2-7	.	TGTGCCAGCAGCTTATTTAGGGCAGGCTCCAACTCCTACGAGCAGTACTTC	CASSLFRAGSNSYEQYF
TRBV11-3	many	TRBJ1-1	.	TGTGCCAGCAGCTTAGGTGGGGTTATGAACACTGAAGCTTTCTTT	CASSLGGVMNTEAFF
TRBV2	many	TRBJ2-1	.	TGTGCCAGCCGAAGTCAGTCGGCTTACAATGAGCAGTTCTTC	CASRSQSAYNEQFF
TRBV6-2/TRBV6-3	many	TRBJ2-3	TRBD2	TGTGCCAGCAGTTATTTTCCAGCGGGAGACGCAGATACGCAGTATTTT	CASSYFPAGDADTQYF
TRBV7-9	many	TRBJ1-2	.	TGTGCCAGCAGCGCCCAACTTGGAGCTAACTATGGCTACACCTTC	CASSAQLGANYGYTF
TRBV2	many	TRBJ2-5	.	TGTGCCAGCGTTTACCAAGAGACCCAGTACTTC	CASVYQETQYF
TRBV12-3/TRBV12-4	many	TRBJ2-7	.	TGTGCCAGCAGTTTATTTCAAATCTCCTACGAGCAGTACTTC	CASSLFQISYEQYF
TRBV4-1	many	TRBJ1-1	.	TGCGCCAGCAGCCAAGATAAGGCAGGCTCCTACACTGAAGCTTTCTTT	CASSQDKAGSYTEAFF
TRBV27	many	TRBJ2-2	.	TGTGCCAGCAGTTTGCTAAGGCGGTACACCGGGGAGCTGTTTTTT	CASSLLRRYTGELFF
TRBV11-3	many	TRBJ2-5	TRBD1	TGTGCCAGCAGCAACCCTCCCAGGGGGGAGACCCAGTACTTC	CASSNPPRGETQYF
TRBV19	many	TRBJ2-7	TRBD2	TGTGCCAGTAGATCAGAAGGGACTAGCGGGAACTACGAGCAGTACTTC	CASRSEGTSGNYEQYF
TRBV5-5	.	TRBJ2-1	.	TGTGCCAGCAGCCAAACCTACAGTGAGCAGTTCTTC	CASSQTYSEQFF
TRBV28	.	TRBJ1-1	TRBD1	TGTGCCAGCAGTTGGACAGGATACATGAACACTGAAGCTTTCTTT	CASSWTGYMNTEAFF
TRBV20-1	many	TRBJ2-5	TRBD2	TGCAGTGCTAGTCTAGCGGGAGGAGGGGAGACCCAGTACTTC	CSASLAGGGETQYF
TRBV5-8	many	TRBJ2-7	.	TGTGCCAGCAGCGGAGCTGTAGCGAACGTAGGCGAGCAGTACTTC	CASSGAVANVGEQYF
TRBV5-1	many	TRBJ2-4	TRBD2	TGCGCCAGCAGCCCTGACCCGGGACTAGGCCCCATTCAGTACTTC	CASSPDPGLGPIQYF
TRBV28	.	TRBJ2-3	.	TGTGCCAGCAGTATCCCCTTTAGAGGCACCACAGATACGCAGTATTTT	CASSIPFRGTTDTQYF
TRBV13	many	TRBJ2-3	.	TGTGCCAGCAGCTTAGACCGCACAGATACGCAGTATTTT	CASSLDRTDTQYF
TRBV24-1	many	TRBJ1-1	.	TGTGCCACCAGTGATGGAACAGGGGCTTTCTTT	CATSDGTGAFF
TRBV28	many	TRBJ2-5	TRBD1	TGTGCCAGCAGTCCAGGGGGCCGAAGGGAGACCCAGTACTTC	CASSPGGRRETQYF
TRBV20-1	many	TRBJ2-1	TRBD2	TGCAGTGCTAGCGGGAGGGCCCGCGATGAGCAGTTCTTC	CSASGRARDEQFF
TRBV28	many	TRBJ1-6	.	TGTGCCAGCAGTTTGTCTCGGCGGTGGCCTCAAGCCCTCCACTTT	CASSLSRRWPQALHF
TRBV11-2	.	TRBJ1-1	.	TGTGCCAGCAGCTTAGATCTTGTGCGGATTTGTCGGTTCACTGAAGCTTTCTTT	CASSLDLVRICRFTEAFF
TRBV3-1	many	TRBJ1-3	.	TGTGCCAGCAGCCACCGACAGATCTCTGGAAACACCATATATTTT	CASSHRQISGNTIYF